This TCR beta chain was found in a study of shared clonotypes between healthy human individuals. This clone was counted a few times. The CDR3 is 18 amino acids. Libraries were prepared by immunoSEQ multiplex PCR; TCRdb keeps only in-frame clonotypes and omits some of them. The sample records 800,000 to 1,200,000 clones, about 84% being singletons. Donors, without exception, were Caucasian adults residing in Nashville, Tennessee. Sequencing was done on a sample of memory CD4+ T cells from PBMCs. Subset reported: CD45RA-negative fraction. This chain uses TRBV1 with TRBJ2-1; the D call in the table, TRBD2, was not verified against the DNA. TRBV1 is noted as a pseudogene. The receptor was isolated from a man younger than 35 in good health. Some clones in this sample may be carry-over from other donors' samples. CDR3 sequence reads: CTSSQDAPRGRAYNEQFF. In nucleotides, the CDR3 is TGCACCAGCAGCCAAGATGCCCCTCGGGGGAGGGCCTACAATGAGCAGTTCTTC.